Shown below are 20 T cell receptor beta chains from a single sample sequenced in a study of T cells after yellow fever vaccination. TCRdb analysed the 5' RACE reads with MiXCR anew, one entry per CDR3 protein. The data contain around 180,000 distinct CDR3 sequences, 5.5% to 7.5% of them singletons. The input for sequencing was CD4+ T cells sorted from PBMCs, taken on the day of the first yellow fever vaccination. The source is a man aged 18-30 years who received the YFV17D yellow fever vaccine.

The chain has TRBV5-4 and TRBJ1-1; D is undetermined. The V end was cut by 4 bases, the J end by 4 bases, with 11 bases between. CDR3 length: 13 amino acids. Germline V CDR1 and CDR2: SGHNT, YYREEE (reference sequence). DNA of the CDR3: TGTGCCAGCAGCCCGGTAAGCGGCACTGAAGCTTTCTTT. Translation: CASSPVSGTEAFF.

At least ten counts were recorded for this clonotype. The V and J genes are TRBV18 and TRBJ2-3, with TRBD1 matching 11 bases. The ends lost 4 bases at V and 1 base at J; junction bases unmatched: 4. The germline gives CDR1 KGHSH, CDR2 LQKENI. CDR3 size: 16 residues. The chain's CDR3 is CASSRGQGVGTDTQYF. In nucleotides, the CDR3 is TGTGCCAGCTCACGGGGACAGGGGGTCGGCACAGATACGCAGTATTTT. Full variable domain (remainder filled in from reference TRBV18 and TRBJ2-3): NAGVMQNPRHLVRRRGQEARLRCSPMKGHSHVYWYRQLPEEGLKFMVYLQKENIIDESGMPKERFSAEFPKEGPSILRIQQVVRGDSAAYFCASSRGQGVGTDTQYFGPGTRLTVL.

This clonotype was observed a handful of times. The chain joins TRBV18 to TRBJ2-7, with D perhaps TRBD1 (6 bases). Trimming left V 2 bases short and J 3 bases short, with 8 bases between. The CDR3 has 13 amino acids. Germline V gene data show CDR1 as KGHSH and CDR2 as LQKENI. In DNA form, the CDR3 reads TGTGCCAGCTCACCAGACAGGCACTACGAGCAGTACTTC. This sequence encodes CASSPDRHYEQYF. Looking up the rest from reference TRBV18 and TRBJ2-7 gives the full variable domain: NAGVMQNPRHLVRRRGQEARLRCSPMKGHSHVYWYRQLPEEGLKFMVYLQKENIIDESGMPKERFSAEFPKEGPSILRIQQVVRGDSAAYFCASSPDRHYEQYFGPGTRLTVT.

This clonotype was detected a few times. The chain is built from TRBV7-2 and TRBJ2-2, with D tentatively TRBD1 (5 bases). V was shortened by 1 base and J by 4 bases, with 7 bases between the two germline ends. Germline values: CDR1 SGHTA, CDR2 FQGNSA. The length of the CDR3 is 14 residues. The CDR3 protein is CASSLGQPTGELFF. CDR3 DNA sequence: TGTGCCAGCAGCTTAGGACAGCCCACCGGGGAGCTGTTTTTT.

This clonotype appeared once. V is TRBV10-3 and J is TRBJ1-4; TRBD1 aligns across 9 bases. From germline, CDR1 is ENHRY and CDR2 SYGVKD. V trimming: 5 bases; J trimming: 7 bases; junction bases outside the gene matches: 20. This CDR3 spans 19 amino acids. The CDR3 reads CAISFRLRDRARTGEKLFF. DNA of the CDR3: TGTGCCATCAGTTTCCGCCTCCGGGACAGGGCCCGGACTGGTGAAAAACTGTTTTTT.

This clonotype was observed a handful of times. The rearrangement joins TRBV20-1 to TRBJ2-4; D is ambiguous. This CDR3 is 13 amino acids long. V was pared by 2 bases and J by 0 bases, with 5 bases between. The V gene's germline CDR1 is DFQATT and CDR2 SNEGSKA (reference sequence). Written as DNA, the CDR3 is TGCAGTGCTAGATCGGCAGCCAAAAACATTCAGTACTTC. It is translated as CSARSAAKNIQYF.

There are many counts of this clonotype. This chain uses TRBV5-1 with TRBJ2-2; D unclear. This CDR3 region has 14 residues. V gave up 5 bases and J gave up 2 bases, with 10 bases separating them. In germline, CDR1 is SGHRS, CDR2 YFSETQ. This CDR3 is CASSQRSNTGELFF. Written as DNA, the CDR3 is TGCGCCAGCAGTCAGCGTTCCAACACCGGGGAGCTGTTTTTT.

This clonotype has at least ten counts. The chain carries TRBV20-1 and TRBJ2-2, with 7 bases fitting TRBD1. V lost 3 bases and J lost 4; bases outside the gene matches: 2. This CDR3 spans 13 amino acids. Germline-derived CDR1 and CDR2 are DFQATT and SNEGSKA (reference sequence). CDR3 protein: CSASGDSTGELFF. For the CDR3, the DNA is TGCAGTGCTAGTGGGGACAGCACCGGGGAGCTGTTTTTT.

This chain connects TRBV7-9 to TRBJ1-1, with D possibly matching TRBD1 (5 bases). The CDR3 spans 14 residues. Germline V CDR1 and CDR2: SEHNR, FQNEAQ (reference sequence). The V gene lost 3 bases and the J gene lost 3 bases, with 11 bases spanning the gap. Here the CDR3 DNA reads TGTGCCAGCAGCTTCCAAGCAGGGTACACTGAAGCTTTCTTT. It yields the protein CASSFQAGYTEAFF.

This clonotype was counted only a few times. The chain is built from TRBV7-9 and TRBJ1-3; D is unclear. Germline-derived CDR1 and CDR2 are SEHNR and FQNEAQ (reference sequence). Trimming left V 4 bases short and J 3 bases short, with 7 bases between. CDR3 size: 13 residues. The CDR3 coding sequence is TGTGCCAGCAGCTCGACCCGTGGAAACACCATATATTTT. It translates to CASSSTRGNTIYF. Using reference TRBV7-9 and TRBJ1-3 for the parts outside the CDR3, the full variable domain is DTGVSQNPRHKITKRGQNVTFRCDPISEHNRLYWYRQTLGQGPEFLTYFQNEAQLEKSRLLSDRFSAERPKGSFSTLEIQRTEQGDSAMYLCASSSTRGNTIYFGEGSWLTVV.

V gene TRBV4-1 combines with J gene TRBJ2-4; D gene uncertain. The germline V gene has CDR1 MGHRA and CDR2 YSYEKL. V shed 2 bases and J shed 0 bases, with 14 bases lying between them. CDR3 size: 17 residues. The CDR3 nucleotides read TGCGCCAGCAGCCAATCGGAAAAGTTCCTAGCCAAAAACATTCAGTACTTC. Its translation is CASSQSEKFLAKNIQYF.

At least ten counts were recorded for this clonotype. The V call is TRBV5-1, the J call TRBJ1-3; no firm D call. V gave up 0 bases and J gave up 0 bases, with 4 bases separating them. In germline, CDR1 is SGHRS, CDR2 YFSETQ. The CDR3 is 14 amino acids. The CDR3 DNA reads TGCGCCAGCAGCTTGGGTAACTCTGGAAACACCATATATTTT. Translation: CASSLGNSGNTIYF. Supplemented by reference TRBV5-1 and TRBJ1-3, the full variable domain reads KAGVTQTPRYLIKTRGQQVTLSCSPISGHRSVSWYQQTPGQGLQFLFEYFSETQRNKGNFPGRFSGRQFSNSRSEMNVSTLELGDSALYLCASSLGNSGNTIYFGEGSWLTVV.

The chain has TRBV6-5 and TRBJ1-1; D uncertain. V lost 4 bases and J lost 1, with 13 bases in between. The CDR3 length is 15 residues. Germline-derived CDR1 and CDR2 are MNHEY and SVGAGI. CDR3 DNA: TGTGCCAGCAGTTTTTCCACAACAGCGAACACTGAAGCTTTCTTT. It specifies CASSFSTTANTEAFF.

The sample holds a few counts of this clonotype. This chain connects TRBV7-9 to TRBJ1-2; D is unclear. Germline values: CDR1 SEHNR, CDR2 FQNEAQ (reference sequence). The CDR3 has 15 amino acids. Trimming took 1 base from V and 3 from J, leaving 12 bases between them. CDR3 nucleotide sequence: TGTGCCAGCAGCTTAGGGAAAAGGGATGACTATGGCTACACCTTC. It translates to CASSLGKRDDYGYTF.

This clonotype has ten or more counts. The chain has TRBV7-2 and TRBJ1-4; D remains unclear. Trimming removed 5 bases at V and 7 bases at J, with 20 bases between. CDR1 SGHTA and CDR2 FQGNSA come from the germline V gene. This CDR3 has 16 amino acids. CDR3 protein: CASSLFGRSGGEKLFF. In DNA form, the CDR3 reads TGTGCCAGCAGCCTATTTGGAAGGTCCGGAGGTGAAAAACTGTTTTTT.

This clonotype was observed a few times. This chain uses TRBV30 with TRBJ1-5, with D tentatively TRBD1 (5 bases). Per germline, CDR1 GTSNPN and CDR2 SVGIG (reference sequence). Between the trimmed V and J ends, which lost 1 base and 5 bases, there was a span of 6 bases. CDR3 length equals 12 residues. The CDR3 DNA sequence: TGTGCCTGGAGTGGGGGGGATCAGCCCCAGCATTTT. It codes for CAWSGGDQPQHF.

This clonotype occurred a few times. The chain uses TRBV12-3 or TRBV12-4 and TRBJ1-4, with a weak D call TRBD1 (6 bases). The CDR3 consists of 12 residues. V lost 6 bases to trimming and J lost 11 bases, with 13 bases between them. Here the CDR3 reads CASRPDSGKLFF. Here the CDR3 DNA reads TGTGCCAGCAGACCGGACAGCGGCAAACTGTTTTTT.

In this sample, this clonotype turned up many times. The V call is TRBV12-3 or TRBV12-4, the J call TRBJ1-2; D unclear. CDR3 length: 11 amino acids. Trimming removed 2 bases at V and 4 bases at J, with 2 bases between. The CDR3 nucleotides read TGTGCCAGCAGTTTAAGCTATGGCTACACCTTC. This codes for CASSLSYGYTF.

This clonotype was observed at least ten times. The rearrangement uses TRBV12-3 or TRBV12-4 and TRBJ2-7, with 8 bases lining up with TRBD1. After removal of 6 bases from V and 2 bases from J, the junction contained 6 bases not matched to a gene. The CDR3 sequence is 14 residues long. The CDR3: CASRKTGVAYEQYF. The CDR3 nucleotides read TGTGCCAGCAGGAAGACAGGGGTGGCCTACGAGCAGTACTTC.

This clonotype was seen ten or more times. The CDR3 loop reads CASSLGSGGPYNEQFF. The CDR3 nucleotides read TGTGCCAGCAGCTTAGGGAGCGGGGGGCCTTACAATGAGCAGTTCTTC. The rearrangement links TRBV7-2 to TRBJ2-1; TRBD2 aligns across 9 bases. Unmatched junction bases numbered 5, after V lost 1 base and J lost 4 bases. CDR3 length equals 16 residues. The germline V gene encodes CDR1 SGHTA and CDR2 FQGNSA.